A selection of T cell receptor beta chains follows, all from one sample in a study of blood T cell repertoires in COVID-19. Assay: immunoSEQ multiplex PCR; the TCRdb copy retains only in-frame clones and omits some. Here the sample spans more than 100,000 clones, over 75% being singletons. The sequenced sample was peripheral blood. The receptor set was obtained from a human donor in a cohort sampled during active COVID-19. The CDR3 runs from the conserved cysteine through the conserved F or W. The D gene is left open where the match is weak. Some rows have no size entry. The others give once, few or many, or a class for an expanded clone.

CDR3 protein: CASSLIGGGRNEKLFF; CDR3 DNA: TGTGCCAGCAGCTTAATAGGGGGTGGTCGGAATGAAAAACTGTTTTTT; clone size: -; D gene: -; V gene: TRBV7-9; J gene: TRBJ1-4
CDR3 protein: CASSTTLAGGINNEQFF; CDR3 DNA: TGTGCCAGTAGTACTACTTTAGCGGGGGGTATCAACAATGAGCAGTTCTTC; clone size: -; D gene: TRBD2; V gene: TRBV19; J gene: TRBJ2-1
CDR3 protein: CASSPSQGRAPDYEQYF; CDR3 DNA: TGTGCCAGCAGTCCCAGTCAGGGCCGCGCTCCCGATTACGAGCAGTACTTC; clone size: -; D gene: -; V gene: TRBV28; J gene: TRBJ2-7
CDR3 protein: CSVEGTSERTDTQYF; CDR3 DNA: TGCAGCGTGGAAGGGACTAGCGAACGCACAGATACGCAGTATTTT; clone size: -; D gene: TRBD2; V gene: TRBV29-1; J gene: TRBJ2-3
CDR3 protein: CASSHPQGPIIPAEDTQYF; CDR3 DNA: TGTGCCAGCAGCCATCCACAGGGGCCAATTATCCCTGCCGAAGATACGCAGTATTTT; clone size: -; D gene: TRBD1; V gene: TRBV3-1/TRBV3-2; J gene: TRBJ2-3
CDR3 protein: CASSYPARADTEAFF; CDR3 DNA: TGTGCCAGCAGTTACCCGGCCAGGGCGGACACTGAAGCTTTCTTT; clone size: -; D gene: -; V gene: TRBV6-6; J gene: TRBJ1-1
CDR3 protein: CASSPHRNYGYTF; CDR3 DNA: TGTGCCAGCAGCCCTCACCGGAACTATGGCTACACCTTC; clone size: -; D gene: -; V gene: TRBV7-2; J gene: TRBJ1-2
CDR3 protein: CASSGARRDPTFRNQPQHF; CDR3 DNA: TGTGCCAGCAGTGGGGCTCGAAGAGACCCCACGTTCCGCAATCAGCCCCAGCATTTT; clone size: -; D gene: -; V gene: TRBV6-1; J gene: TRBJ1-5
CDR3 protein: CASYQGAETQYF; CDR3 DNA: TGTGCCAGCTATCAGGGCGCCGAGACCCAGTACTTC; clone size: -; D gene: -; V gene: TRBV2; J gene: TRBJ2-5
CDR3 protein: CASSRHDRGGTAGANVLTF; CDR3 DNA: TGTGCCAGCAGCAGACACGACAGGGGAGGGACTGCTGGGGCCAACGTCCTGACTTTC; clone size: -; D gene: -; V gene: TRBV21-1; J gene: TRBJ2-6
CDR3 protein: CASSWEGSGNTIYF; CDR3 DNA: TGTGCCAGCAGCTGGGAGGGCTCTGGAAACACCATATATTTT; clone size: -; D gene: -; V gene: TRBV5-4; J gene: TRBJ1-3
CDR3 protein: CASSYSPDSSRDEQFF; CDR3 DNA: TGTGCCAGCAGTTACTCTCCGGATAGTAGCCGGGATGAGCAGTTCTTC; clone size: -; D gene: -; V gene: TRBV6-5; J gene: TRBJ2-1
CDR3 protein: CASSLYTGDGYTF; CDR3 DNA: TGTGCCAGCAGCTTATACACAGGGGATGGCTACACCTTC; clone size: -; D gene: TRBD1; V gene: TRBV7-2; J gene: TRBJ1-2
CDR3 protein: CASSLVQQSSYNSPLHF; CDR3 DNA: TGCGCCAGCAGCTTGGTACAGCAGAGCTCCTATAATTCACCCCTCCACTTT; clone size: -; D gene: -; V gene: TRBV5-1; J gene: TRBJ1-6
CDR3 protein: CASSTEAGIFYEQYF; CDR3 DNA: TGTGCCAGCAGTACGGAAGCGGGCATCTTCTACGAGCAGTACTTC; clone size: few; D gene: -; V gene: TRBV2; J gene: TRBJ2-7
CDR3 protein: CASSWTALQETQYF; CDR3 DNA: TGTGCCAGCAGCTGGACAGCACTCCAAGAGACCCAGTACTTC; clone size: -; D gene: -; V gene: TRBV7-9; J gene: TRBJ2-5
CDR3 protein: CASSLGGPLGTF; CDR3 DNA: TGTGCCAGCAGCTTAGGTGGGCCCCTCGGCACCTTC; clone size: -; D gene: -; V gene: TRBV7-9; J gene: TRBJ1-2
CDR3 protein: CATTRDSYTDTQYF; CDR3 DNA: TGTGCCACTACGCGGGACAGTTACACAGATACGCAGTATTTT; clone size: -; D gene: -; V gene: TRBV19; J gene: TRBJ2-3
CDR3 protein: CASSFGAGQPQHF; CDR3 DNA: TGTGCCAGCAGTTTTGGCGCGGGTCAGCCCCAGCATTTT; clone size: few; D gene: -; V gene: TRBV28; J gene: TRBJ1-5
CDR3 protein: CASSLKPGTGEFNSPLHF; CDR3 DNA: TGTGCCAGCAGCTTAAAACCCGGGACAGGGGAATTTAATTCACCCCTCCACTTT; clone size: -; D gene: TRBD1; V gene: TRBV9; J gene: TRBJ1-6
CDR3 protein: CAISRTSDTEAFF; CDR3 DNA: TGTGCCATCAGTCGCACCTCGGACACTGAAGCTTTCTTT; clone size: -; D gene: -; V gene: TRBV10-3; J gene: TRBJ1-1
CDR3 protein: CASSTRGQGINQPQHF; CDR3 DNA: TGTGCCAGTAGTACCAGAGGACAGGGGATCAATCAGCCCCAGCATTTT; clone size: -; D gene: TRBD1; V gene: TRBV19; J gene: TRBJ1-5
CDR3 protein: CASSPDWVGGAGSYEQYF; CDR3 DNA: TGTGCCAGCAGCCCGGATTGGGTGGGGGGTGCCGGCTCCTACGAGCAGTACTTC; clone size: -; D gene: -; V gene: TRBV7-9; J gene: TRBJ2-7
CDR3 protein: CASSQYRSSYNEQFF; CDR3 DNA: TGTGCCAGCAGCCAATACAGGAGCTCCTACAATGAGCAGTTCTTC; clone size: -; D gene: -; V gene: TRBV3-1/TRBV3-2; J gene: TRBJ2-1
CDR3 protein: CASSVLGAEAFF; CDR3 DNA: TGTGCCAGCAGTGTTCTCGGGGCTGAAGCTTTCTTT; clone size: -; D gene: -; V gene: TRBV2; J gene: TRBJ1-1
CDR3 protein: CASRQGQGRNTIYF; CDR3 DNA: TGTGCCAGCAGACAAGGACAGGGCCGAAACACCATATATTTT; clone size: -; D gene: TRBD1; V gene: TRBV6-5; J gene: TRBJ1-3
CDR3 protein: CASSLRGGDLGGTEAFF; CDR3 DNA: TGTGCCAGCAGTTTAAGAGGCGGGGATCTAGGAGGTACTGAAGCTTTCTTT; clone size: -; D gene: -; V gene: TRBV27; J gene: TRBJ1-1
CDR3 protein: CASSQPGTGANYGYTF; CDR3 DNA: TGTGCCAGCTCACAACCCGGGACAGGGGCTAACTATGGCTACACCTTC; clone size: -; D gene: TRBD1; V gene: TRBV18; J gene: TRBJ1-2
CDR3 protein: CASSDSATNEKLFF; CDR3 DNA: TGTGCCAGCAGTGACAGTGCAACTAATGAAAAACTGTTTTTT; clone size: -; D gene: -; V gene: TRBV6-1; J gene: TRBJ1-4
CDR3 protein: CASSFAGWGDQYF; CDR3 DNA: TGTGCCAGCAGTTTCGCGGGGTGGGGGGACCAGTACTTC; clone size: -; D gene: -; V gene: TRBV12-3/TRBV12-4; J gene: TRBJ2-5
CDR3 protein: CASSLDIYNQPQHF; CDR3 DNA: TGTGCCAGCAGCCTTGACATATACAATCAGCCCCAGCATTTT; clone size: -; D gene: -; V gene: TRBV5-5; J gene: TRBJ1-5
CDR3 protein: CASSNLRQGVTEAFF; CDR3 DNA: TGTGCCAGCAGCAATCTTAGACAGGGCGTCACTGAAGCTTTCTTT; clone size: -; D gene: -; V gene: TRBV21-1; J gene: TRBJ1-1
CDR3 protein: CASSFRTLGGGNTGELFF; CDR3 DNA: TGTGCCAGCAGTTTTAGGACCTTGGGCGGGGGGAACACCGGGGAGCTGTTTTTT; clone size: -; D gene: TRBD2; V gene: TRBV27; J gene: TRBJ2-2
CDR3 protein: CASSKREGRLETQYF; CDR3 DNA: TGTGCCAGCAGCAAACGGGAAGGCCGATTAGAGACCCAGTACTTC; clone size: -; D gene: -; V gene: TRBV7-8; J gene: TRBJ2-5
CDR3 protein: CASSLGRAGHTVF; CDR3 DNA: TGTGCCAGCAGTTTGGGAAGAGCGGGGCATACGGTCTTC; clone size: -; D gene: TRBD2; V gene: TRBV12-3/TRBV12-4; J gene: TRBJ2-7
CDR3 protein: CASSQDMETGAPNTGELFF; CDR3 DNA: TGTGCCAGCAGCCAAGATATGGAGACAGGGGCACCGAACACCGGGGAGCTGTTTTTT; clone size: -; D gene: TRBD1; V gene: TRBV3-1/TRBV3-2; J gene: TRBJ2-2
CDR3 protein: CASSLTSGGANEQFF; CDR3 DNA: TGTGCCAGCAGCCTAACTAGCGGGGGGGCCAATGAGCAGTTCTTC; clone size: -; D gene: TRBD2; V gene: TRBV11-3; J gene: TRBJ2-1